The 23 T cell receptor beta chains given below trace back to one sample, sequenced in a study of beta chain features in type 1 diabetes. Study-level results: Among all four CD4+ subsets, Type 1 diabetes patients had TCRB CDR3s that were moderately but significantly shorter.

Every isolated RNA sample was fully reverse transcribed, so sequencing captured expressed TCRB transcripts. Profiled with immunoSEQ multiplex PCR; TCRdb holds only in-frame clones, not every one. The sample records 250,000 to 300,000 clones, roughly an eighth being singletons. Antigens for these TCRs are unknown. Material: naive CD4+ T cells from blood. These receptors were taken from a young man with type 1 diabetes.

The chain is built from TRBV6-5 and TRBJ2-5, with D perhaps matching TRBD1 (6 bases). The CDR3 runs 15 residues. Trimming stripped 0 bases from V and 5 bases from J, with 13 bases between. The germline CDR1 and CDR2 sequences are MNHEY and SVGAGI. CDR3 DNA sequence: TGTGCCAGCAGTTACTCGAAGGGGGATGGTGAGACCCAGTACTTC. As protein: CASSYSKGDGETQYF.

This clone showed up just a few times. The chain has TRBV10-3 and TRBJ2-1; TRBD2 matches at 10 bases. Germline CDR1 reads ENHRY; CDR2 reads SYGVKD. CDR3 length: 14 residues. V gave up 4 bases and J gave up 9 bases; unmatched junction bases: 6. The CDR3 is CAISASGSTGEQFF. CDR3 DNA sequence: TGTGCCATCAGTGCTAGCGGGAGCACCGGTGAGCAGTTCTTC.

Only a few counts were recorded for this clone. The chain combines TRBV7-9 with TRBJ2-7, with TRBD1 as a possible D gene (5 bases). Germline values: CDR1 SEHNR, CDR2 FQNEAQ (reference sequence). V lost 5 bases to trimming and J lost 6 bases, with 17 bases between them. CDR3 length equals 14 residues. The CDR3 DNA is TGTGCCAGCAGCACGGGCAGGGCTTCCGGCGAGCAGTACTTC. Translated: CASSTGRASGEQYF.

This clone was detected only a few times. The V and J genes are TRBV28 and TRBJ2-1; 9 bases are shared with TRBD1. The CDR3 contains 14 residues. Germline values: CDR1 MDHEN, CDR2 SYDVKM. V was clipped by 4 bases and J by 6 bases; unmatched bases: 4. CDR3 in DNA: TGTGCCAGCAGTTATCCGGACAGGGGCAATGAGCAGTTCTTC. Amino acid sequence: CASSYPDRGNEQFF.

V and J are TRBV10-3 and TRBJ1-5, with 7 bases fitting TRBD1. This CDR3 has 14 residues. The ends lost 6 bases at V and 6 bases at J; junction bases unmatched: 8. Per the germline V gene, CDR1 is ENHRY and CDR2 is SYGVKD. This CDR3 is CAISRQGLGQPQHF. CDR3 DNA: TGTGCCATCAGCAGACAGGGACTAGGTCAGCCCCAGCATTTT.

In this sample, this clone turned up a few times. This rearrangement joins TRBV7-2 to TRBJ1-5, with D possibly TRBD1 on 5 matching bases. V lost 4 bases and J lost 7, with 8 bases in between. CDR1 and CDR2 (germline): SGHTA, FQGNSA. This CDR3 is 12 amino acids long. DNA of the CDR3: TGTGCCAGCAGCTCTCGGGGGCAGCCCCAGCATTTT. Its protein is CASSSRGQPQHF.

The chain is built from TRBV28 and TRBJ2-7; 8 bases line up with TRBD2. The CDR3 is 14 amino acids. Germline lookup yields CDR1 MDHEN and CDR2 SYDVKM. The junction had 6 bases not matched to a gene; V was cut back by 5 bases and J by 3 bases. CDR3 nucleotide sequence: TGTGCCAGCAGTCCGACTAGCGTTCTCTACGAGCAGTACTTC. Its protein product is CASSPTSVLYEQYF.

This clone was found a few times. The rearrangement joins TRBV29-1 to TRBJ2-7, with TRBD1 identical over 7 bases. V was clipped by 6 bases and J by 0 bases; unmatched bases: 5. CDR1 and CDR2 (germline): SQVTM, ANQGSEA. CDR3 size: 13 residues. CDR3 in DNA: TGCAGCGTGGTCACAGGGGTCTCCTACGAGCAGTACTTC. Its protein product is CSVVTGVSYEQYF.

This chain uses TRBV7-3 with TRBJ2-3; 8 bases map to TRBD2. Germline V gene lookup returns CDR1 SGHTA and CDR2 FQGTGA. Trimming took 5 bases from V and 5 from J; bases not matched to a gene: 9. This CDR3 region has 15 residues. CDR3 sequence reads: CASSPIRAGEDTQYF. In DNA, the CDR3 is TGTGCCAGCAGCCCGATAAGAGCGGGAGAAGATACGCAGTATTTT.

This clone was counted a few times. The rearrangement joins TRBV5-6 to TRBJ2-1; 8 bases match TRBD2. The CDR3 contains 16 residues. Germline V gene data show CDR1 as SGHDT and CDR2 as YYEEEE. After removal of 2 bases from V and 4 bases from J, the junction contained 8 bases not matched to a gene. The DNA for the CDR3 is TGTGCCAGCAGCTTCCCCGGGACTAGATTTTACAATGAGCAGTTCTTC. Translation: CASSFPGTRFYNEQFF. The variable domain in full, completed from reference TRBV5-6 and TRBJ2-1, reads DAGVTQSPTHLIKTRGQQVTLRCSPKSGHDTVSWYQQALGQGPQFIFQYYEEEERQRGNFPDRFSGHQFPNYSSELNVNALLLGDSALYLCASSFPGTRFYNEQFFGPGTRLTVL.

The sample holds a few counts of this clone. The chain is built from TRBV2 and TRBJ2-3; D is undetermined. The CDR3 covers 12 residues. CDR1 is SNHLY, CDR2 FYNNEI, per germline. Trimming removed 7 bases from V and 2 bases from J, with 7 bases in between. CDR3 bases: TGTGCCAGCATCCAGTACACAGATACGCAGTATTTT. This translates into CASIQYTDTQYF.

This chain joins TRBV30 and TRBJ2-5, with TRBD2 matching 9 bases. The V and J ends lost 3 bases and 7 bases, in that order; junction bases with no gene match: 15. From germline, CDR1 is GTSNPN and CDR2 SVGIG (reference sequence). This CDR3 comprises 16 residues. CDR3 region: CAWSDGRSGRKGTQYF. CDR3 DNA: TGTGCCTGGAGCGACGGACGAAGCGGGAGGAAGGGGACCCAGTACTTC. The full variable domain, completed using reference TRBV30 and TRBJ2-5, is SQTIHQWPATLVQPVGSPLSLECTVEGTSNPNLYWYRQAAGRGLQLLFYSVGIGQISSEVPQNLSASRPQDRQFILSSKKLLLSDSGFYLCAWSDGRSGRKGTQYFGPGTRLLVL.

This rearrangement joins TRBV30 to TRBJ1-5; no definite D call. Germline V gene lookup returns CDR1 GTSNPN and CDR2 SVGIG (reference sequence). There are 13 residues in the CDR3. Trimming stripped 1 base from V and 7 bases from J, with 11 bases between. DNA of the CDR3: TGTGCCTGGAGTGATACCGGTCGGCAGCCCCAGCATTTT. Amino acid sequence: CAWSDTGRQPQHF.

The sample holds a few counts of this clone. The J gene is TRBJ2-3, the V gene TRBV2; D possibly corresponds to TRBD2 (6 bases). V dropped 3 bases and J dropped 3 bases, with 10 bases sitting between them. Germline CDR1 SNHLY, CDR2 FYNNEI. This CDR3 is 14 amino acids long. This CDR3 reads CASSERDGTDTQYF. Written as DNA, the CDR3 is TGTGCCAGCAGTGAGCGGGATGGGACAGATACGCAGTATTTT.

This clone occurred a few times. This chain uses TRBV10-3 with TRBJ2-7; D gene unclear. Germline V gene sequence: CDR1 ENHRY, CDR2 SYGVKD. The CDR3 is 11 residues long. V dropped 3 bases and J dropped 3 bases, with 3 bases sitting between them. The DNA of the CDR3 is TGTGCCATCAGTGAATACTACGAGCAGTACTTC. Protein: CAISEYYEQYF.

This clone was counted only a few times. The chain carries TRBV2 and TRBJ2-1; tentatively, D is TRBD2 (7 bases). CDR1 and CDR2 (germline): SNHLY, FYNNEI. Trimming shortened V by 10 bases and J by 5 bases, and 12 bases separated the two germline ends. The CDR3 covers 12 residues. CDR3 loop: CAKRDTDNEQFF. The DNA of the CDR3 is TGTGCCAAGCGGGACACAGACAATGAGCAGTTCTTC.

There are a few counts of this clone. The genes are TRBV14 and TRBJ1-4, with D possibly TRBD1 on 6 matching bases. The CDR3 is made up of 19 amino acids. Germline V gives CDR1 SGHDN, CDR2 FVKESK. V lost 0 bases and J lost 7, with 24 bases in between. This CDR3 is CASSQDRGSIGYQGEKLFF. The CDR3 DNA reads TGTGCCAGCAGCCAAGATAGGGGGTCCATCGGATACCAAGGTGAAAAACTGTTTTTT.

This clone was counted only a few times. The V and J genes are TRBV7-9 and TRBJ2-2; 7 bases map to TRBD1. CDR3 length: 15 amino acids. V lost 5 bases, J lost 3 bases, and 6 bases stayed unmatched. Germline CDR1 SEHNR, CDR2 FQNEAQ (reference sequence). The CDR3 sequence: CASSRGGRDTGELFF. CDR3 DNA sequence: TGTGCCAGCAGCAGAGGGGGCCGCGACACCGGGGAGCTGTTTTTT.

The chain is built from TRBV15 and TRBJ2-7, with TRBD2 as a possible D gene (5 bases). CDR3 length: 16 residues. From germline, CDR1 is LNHNV and CDR2 YYDKDF (reference sequence). Trimming took off 0 bases at V and 7 bases at J, with 19 bases between the two ends. The CDR3 bases are TGTGCCACCAGCAGAGATGTATCCCCCAGCGGCCCAGAGCAGTACTTC. This translates into CATSRDVSPSGPEQYF.

This clone showed up just a few times. The J gene is TRBJ2-1, the V gene TRBV10-2, with D possibly being TRBD2 (8 bases). In germline, CDR1 is WSHSY, CDR2 SAAADI. The length of the CDR3 is 15 residues. V was trimmed by 6 bases and J by 6 bases, leaving 18 bases between them. For the CDR3, the DNA is TGCGCCAGCAGAATCGGACTAGCAGGGGGCAATGAGCAGTTCTTC. Translating gives CASRIGLAGGNEQFF.

This clone was recorded a few times. V and J are TRBV19 and TRBJ1-5; 7 bases line up with TRBD1. Losses at the gene ends were 4 bases for V and 4 bases for J; bases not matched to a gene: 7. Germline CDR1 reads LNHDA; CDR2 reads SQIVND (reference sequence). This CDR3 comprises 15 residues. The CDR3 DNA reads as TGTGCCAGTAGTAGAAATTACAGGGGAAATCAGCCCCAGCATTTT. It specifies CASSRNYRGNQPQHF.

CDR3 nucleotide sequence: TGTGCCAGCAGCCTGACGACTAGCGGGCAAGAGACCCAGTACTTC. It translates to CASSLTTSGQETQYF. The chain has TRBV7-9 and TRBJ2-5; TRBD2 aligns across 10 bases. The germline gives CDR1 SEHNR, CDR2 FQNEAQ (reference sequence). This CDR3 has 15 amino acids. V trimming: 5 bases; J trimming: 2 bases; junction bases outside the gene matches: 5.

This rearrangement joins TRBV2 to TRBJ1-2; TRBD1 agrees at 7 bases. V trimming: 6 bases; J trimming: 7 bases; junction bases outside the gene matches: 5. The CDR3 has 12 amino acids. Looked up from germline, CDR1 is SNHLY and CDR2 is FYNNEI. Here the CDR3 reads CASRRGPAGYTF. The CDR3, as DNA: TGTGCCAGCAGAAGGGGGCCGGCTGGCTACACCTTC.